This TCR beta chain was recovered during a study of response to subunit inactivated influenza vaccine (dated by TCRdb to the late 2010s). Regarding the study in general: To follow how T cells responded to a trivalent subunit inactivated influenza vaccine, the researchers relied on deep quantitative profiling of the T cell receptor repertoire.

The study at large found these results: The authors proposed that each seasonal influenza vaccination may bring in only a limited number of new T cells.

Libraries came from RT-PCR. TCRdb shows the sequencer as Illumina HiSeq 2500. TCRdb reprocessing: public reads trimmed at Q25 with fastp, clones called with MiXCR, in-frame beta chains kept. Each entry is one CDR3 protein sequence, shown with its most common DNA and genes. The sample records over 650,000 distinct CDR3 sequences, less than 20% of which are singletons. The ten largest clones take up 9.5% to 13% of the sample. The junction shows trimming of 4 bases on V and 9 bases on J, plus 25 bases between the germline ends. The CDR3 spans 16 residues, from the cysteine through the phenylalanine. Just CDR3 DNA is preserved here, 48 bases in frame from base 1. As encoded in the germline V gene (reference sequence), CDR1 is DFQATT while CDR2 is SNEGSKA. In this sample, this clonotype turned up a few times. Its antigen target is currently unknown. No much larger clone is present one base from it, and per-base qualities are unavailable.

This chain is built from TRBV20-1 and TRBJ1-5, with TRBD1 perhaps the D gene, on 6 matching bases. The clonotype originates from a man aged 50-60 years who received an inactivated influenza vaccine. Donor details come from another sample of the same person, matched by shared clones. Sequencing was performed on PBMCs from blood, taken approximately 5 days after vaccination. CDR3 sequence: CSATQNRAGARRPQHF. The bases are TGCAGTGCTACCCAAAACCGTGCGGGGGCCCGCCGGCCCCAGCATTTT.